Below, 5 T cell receptor beta chains from the same sample are listed, as sequenced in a study of response to subunit inactivated influenza vaccine. One entry per CDR3 protein, called by TCRdb with MiXCR from the RT-PCR reads. The profile shows around 480,000 distinct CDR3 sequences, more than 15% of them singletons. The source material was CD4+ T cells sorted from PBMCs, sampled roughly 24 months after vaccination. Every receptor here comes from a man between 50 and 70 years old who received an inactivated influenza vaccine.

Notes on this clonotype: The conserved phenylalanine or tryptophan is not found at the CDR3 terminus, so this likely reflects a read error. The chain is built from TRBV6-2 or TRBV6-3 and TRBJ2-3, with 8 bases identical to TRBD2. The germline V gene encodes CDR1 MNHEY and CDR2 SVGEGT. The CDR3 has 15 amino acids. The junction had 9 bases not matched to a gene; V was cut back by 4 bases and J by 6 bases. Here the CDR3 DNA reads TGTGCCAGCAGTTCTTTAGCGGGATCCAAGGATACGCAGTATTCT. Translating it yields CASSSLAGSKDTQYS.

In DNA, the CDR3 is TGTGCCAGCAGTCGTCGACAGAATTCACCCCTCCACTTT. Protein: CASSRRQNSPLHF. The rearrangement uses TRBV7-2 and TRBJ1-6, with TRBD1 as a possible D gene (5 bases). The V end lost 6 bases, the J end lost 7 bases, and 10 bases lay between the germline ends. Germline assignment: CDR1 SGHTA and CDR2 FQGNSA. The CDR3 is 13 amino acids.

In its sample, this clonotype was seen a few times. CDR3 region: CAISDQKETQYF. CDR3 DNA sequence: TGTGCCATCAGTGACCAAAAAGAGACCCAGTACTTC. The chain has TRBV10-3 and TRBJ2-5; D gene ambiguous. CDR3 length equals 12 residues. V was shortened by 3 bases and J by 3 bases, with 5 bases between the two germline ends. Germline V gives CDR1 ENHRY, CDR2 SYGVKD.

This clonotype came up a few times. The chain employs TRBV10-3 and TRBJ1-5, with 8 bases aligning to TRBD1. Germline V gene data show CDR1 as ENHRY and CDR2 as SYGVKD. The length of the CDR3 is 15 residues. V trimming: 5 bases; J trimming: 7 bases; junction bases outside the gene matches: 10. The CDR3 reads CAISPQGARGQPQHF. DNA for the CDR3: TGTGCCATCAGTCCCCAGGGGGCCAGGGGACAGCCCCAGCATTTT.

This clonotype was recorded a few times. In DNA, the CDR3 is TGTGCCAGCAGATCCAGAAGCTATGGCTACACCTTC. The encoded protein is CASRSRSYGYTF. The V call is TRBV6-5, the J call TRBJ1-2; D remains ambiguous. This CDR3 is 12 amino acids long. CDR1 and CDR2 from the germline V gene are MNHEY and SVGAGI. V shed 6 bases and J shed 4 bases, with 9 bases lying between them.